Listed here are 27 T cell receptor beta chains from one sample, sequenced in a study of T-cell memory formation after mild COVID-19. TCRdb re-analysed the 5' RACE reads in MiXCR, keeping a single row per CDR3 protein. In the table there are 450,000 or so distinct CDR3 sequences, about 23% of which are singletons. Input material: PBMCs or a T cell subset sorted from them (not recorded which). The source of these receptors is an adult woman who had mild COVID-19 (a few samples of this study predate the infection). Cell type and time point are not known.

The table lists this clonotype with a few counts. The rearrangement joins TRBV5-1 to TRBJ2-2; the match to TRBD2 covers 8 bases. The CDR3 has 17 amino acids. Germline V gene data show CDR1 as SGHRS and CDR2 as YFSETQ. The V and J ends lost 4 bases and 1 base, in that order; junction bases with no gene match: 9. This chain's CDR3 is CASSPGTSGKNTGELFF. CDR3 DNA sequence: TGCGCCAGCAGCCCCGGCACTAGCGGAAAGAACACCGGGGAGCTGTTTTTT.

This clonotype was seen repeatedly, ten times or more. The V gene is TRBV7-2, the J gene TRBJ2-7; 14 nucleotides align to TRBD2. The CDR3 loop spans 15 amino acids. Germline assignment: CDR1 SGHTA and CDR2 FQGNSA. J lost 5 bases, V lost 5 bases, and 5 bases had no gene match. This CDR3 reads CASSLGLAGVDEQYF. The DNA for the CDR3 is TGTGCCAGCAGCCTGGGACTAGCGGGAGTGGACGAGCAGTACTTC.

The chain carries TRBV7-9 and TRBJ1-3, with D possibly being TRBD1 (6 bases). CDR3 length: 15 amino acids. Trimming shortened V by 8 bases and J by 0 bases, and 14 bases separated the two germline ends. Per germline, CDR1 SEHNR and CDR2 FQNEAQ (reference sequence). In DNA form, the CDR3 reads TGTGCCAGCGGGAGACAGGCAATCTCTGGAAACACCATATATTTT. Residues: CASGRQAISGNTIYF.

The genes are TRBV7-9 and TRBJ2-1; D remains ambiguous. The CDR3 extends over 15 amino acids. Germline assignment: CDR1 SEHNR and CDR2 FQNEAQ (reference sequence). V was pared by 1 base and J by 3 bases, with 10 bases between. The CDR3 DNA reads as TGTGCCAGCAGCTTAGTTGCGGAACTCTACAATGAGCAGTTCTTC. It encodes CASSLVAELYNEQFF.

The rearrangement uses TRBV4-1 and TRBJ2-5, with 8 bases fitting TRBD1. Unmatched junction bases numbered 8, after V lost 2 bases and J lost 6 bases. Germline loops: CDR1 MGHRA, CDR2 YSYEKL. The CDR3 contains 15 residues. The CDR3 nucleotides read TGCGCCAGCAGCCAAATCTCAGGGGGCGCTAAGACCCAGTACTTC. Translation: CASSQISGGAKTQYF.

As to this clonotype: Relative to the germline gene, one junction end is altered; a read error may explain this. This chain joins TRBV20-1 and TRBJ2-3; no clear D. The CDR3 extends over 9 amino acids. From germline, CDR1 is DFQATT and CDR2 SNEGSKA (reference sequence). CDR3 sequence (DNA): TGCAGTGCTAGAGCTCCCACCCCTTTT. It specifies CSARAPTPF.

This clonotype was detected only a few times. The V gene is TRBV10-3, the J gene TRBJ2-1; D is possibly TRBD1 or TRBD2 (5 bases each). The ends were cut back, 3 bases at V and 3 bases at J, with 9 bases in the middle. CDR1 and CDR2 (germline): ENHRY, SYGVKD. This CDR3 is built from 14 residues. CDR3 nucleotides: TGTGCCATCAGTGACGAGGGGCGCTACAATGAGCAGTTCTTC. This encodes CAISDEGRYNEQFF.

This chain connects TRBV20-1 to TRBJ2-1; D is possibly TRBD1 (6 bases). V lost 6 bases, J lost 10 bases, and 13 bases lay in between. The germline V gene encodes CDR1 DFQATT and CDR2 SNEGSKA (reference sequence). CDR3 length: 11 amino acids. CDR3 protein: CSAPTGPEQFF. The CDR3 DNA sequence: TGCAGTGCGCCCACAGGGCCCGAGCAGTTCTTC.

V gene TRBV20-1 combines with J gene TRBJ1-2, with TRBD1 as a possible D gene (6 bases). CDR3 size: 13 residues. V shed 0 bases and J shed 7 bases, with 12 bases lying between them. Germline CDR1 reads DFQATT; CDR2 reads SNEGSKA (reference sequence). The CDR3 protein is CSARDGGQLGYTF. In nucleotides, the CDR3 is TGCAGTGCTAGAGACGGAGGACAGCTTGGCTACACCTTC.

The rearrangement uses TRBV4-1 and TRBJ2-1, with TRBD1 as a possible D gene (6 bases). Trimming shortened V by 3 bases and J by 8 bases, and 20 bases separated the two germline ends. Germline V gene sequence: CDR1 MGHRA, CDR2 YSYEKL. The CDR3 contains 16 residues. The CDR3 DNA is TGCGCCAGCAGCCATACAGGGATTGGCCGCATCTATGAGCAGTTCTTC. Protein: CASSHTGIGRIYEQFF.

To note about this clonotype: A read error may be the cause here, since a much bigger clone is one base away. This sequence joins TRBV9 and TRBJ2-2; D remains ambiguous. This CDR3 is 12 amino acids long. The V end lost 0 bases, the J end lost 5 bases, and 2 bases lay between the germline ends. CDR1 is SGDLS, CDR2 YYNGEE, per germline. In nucleotides, the CDR3 is TGTGCCAGCAGCGTAGAAACCGGGGAGCTGTTTTTT. Residues: CASSVETGELFF.

This clonotype was found a few times. The chain couples TRBV10-3 to TRBJ2-5; D is uncertain. Looked up from germline, CDR1 is ENHRY and CDR2 is SYGVKD. This CDR3 contains 15 residues. Trimming stripped 2 bases from V and 7 bases from J, with 17 bases between. This chain's CDR3 is CAISEGLEGIGTQYF. The CDR3 bases are TGTGCCATCAGTGAGGGGCTAGAAGGAATTGGGACCCAGTACTTC.

V usage is TRBV14 and J usage is TRBJ2-1, with unresolved D. V was trimmed by 4 bases and J by 10 bases, leaving 5 bases between them. Germline CDR1 and CDR2: SGHDN and FVKESK. This CDR3 has 10 residues. CDR3: CASSPIEQFF. Written as DNA, the CDR3 is TGTGCCAGCAGCCCAATAGAGCAGTTCTTC.

The chain links TRBV5-4 to TRBJ2-5, with D perhaps TRBD1 (6 bases). Trimming took off 3 bases at V and 5 bases at J, with 20 bases between the two ends. The CDR3 extends over 16 amino acids. Germline values: CDR1 SGHNT, CDR2 YYREEE (reference sequence). The CDR3 loop is CASSSAPQGPGETQYF. The CDR3 nucleotides are TGTGCCAGCAGCTCGGCCCCACAGGGACCTGGGGAGACCCAGTACTTC.

This clonotype was seen a few times. This chain joins TRBV5-1 and TRBJ1-2, with D tentatively TRBD1 (6 bases). The CDR3 spans 14 residues. Trimming left V 0 bases short and J 8 bases short, with 14 bases between. CDR1 and CDR2 from the germline V gene are SGHRS and YFSETQ. The CDR3 reads CASSLGTGTGGYTF. CDR3 sequence (DNA): TGCGCCAGCAGCTTGGGAACAGGGACCGGGGGCTACACCTTC.

A few counts support this clonotype. The chain has TRBV3-1 and TRBJ2-1, with D unresolved. The germline V gene encodes CDR1 LGHDT and CDR2 YNNKEL (reference sequence). Trimming cost V 0 bases and J 11 bases, with 8 bases left between them. The CDR3 extends over 12 amino acids. This CDR3 is CASSQERGKQFF. The CDR3 bases are TGTGCCAGCAGCCAAGAACGCGGAAAGCAGTTCTTC.

This clonotype was seen only a few times. V is TRBV5-4 and J is TRBJ2-5; 7 bases line up with TRBD1. Germline loops: CDR1 SGHNT, CDR2 YYREEE (reference sequence). CDR3 length equals 14 residues. J lost 3 bases, V lost 4 bases, and 6 bases had no gene match. The CDR3 region has the DNA TGTGCCAGCAGCATCGGGACAGAAAAAGAGACCCAGTACTTC. This translates into CASSIGTEKETQYF. Drawing the rest from reference TRBV5-4 and TRBJ2-5, the complete variable domain is ETGVTQSPTHLIKTRGQQVTLRCSSQSGHNTVSWYQQALGQGPQFIFQYYREEENGRGNFPPRFSGLQFPNYSSELNVNALELDDSALYLCASSIGTEKETQYFGPGTRLLVL.

The chain combines TRBV11-1 with TRBJ2-1; TRBD1 matches at 7 bases. Germline trimming cut 4 bases from V and 0 bases from J; bases unmatched to any gene: 3. In germline, CDR1 is SGHAT, CDR2 FQDESV (reference sequence). CDR3 length: 15 amino acids. The CDR3 nucleotides read TGTGCCAGCAGCTCCTACAGGGGCTCCTACAATGAGCAGTTCTTC. Translation gives CASSSYRGSYNEQFF.

In this sample, this clonotype turned up a few times. The CDR3 sequence is CASSFGTGSTEAFF. The CDR3 nucleotides read TGCGCCAGCAGCTTTGGGACAGGGAGCACTGAAGCTTTCTTT. The V gene is TRBV5-1, the J gene TRBJ1-1; TRBD1 aligns across 9 bases. Germline V lookup: CDR1 SGHRS, CDR2 YFSETQ. This CDR3 has 14 amino acids. The V gene end was trimmed by 2 bases and the J gene end by 4 bases; junction bases not matched to a gene: 3.

This rearrangement joins TRBV5-1 to TRBJ2-7, with TRBD2 matching over 7 bases. Germline lookup yields CDR1 SGHRS and CDR2 YFSETQ. This CDR3 has 14 residues. Unmatched junction bases numbered 3, after V lost 1 base and J lost 2 bases. The CDR3 bases are TGCGCCAGCAGCTTGCCGGCGGGAGCCTACGAGCAGTACTTC. Translated, it gives CASSLPAGAYEQYF. The full variable domain, completed using reference TRBV5-1 and TRBJ2-7, is KAGVTQTPRYLIKTRGQQVTLSCSPISGHRSVSWYQQTPGQGLQFLFEYFSETQRNKGNFPGRFSGRQFSNSRSEMNVSTLELGDSALYLCASSLPAGAYEQYFGPGTRLTVT.

This clonotype has a handful of counts. The V call is TRBV12-3 or TRBV12-4, the J call TRBJ1-4, with a tentative D call TRBD1 (6 bases). The CDR3 loop spans 15 amino acids. The germline V and J ends were trimmed by 6 bases and 8 bases, with 19 bases remaining between them. As DNA, the CDR3 is TGTGCCAGCAGCTTCACAGGGACGGCAGGGGAAAAACTGTTTTTT. Translating gives CASSFTGTAGEKLFF.

V is TRBV19 and J is TRBJ1-5; D is uncertain. The CDR3 spans 12 residues. Trimming pared 10 bases from V and 1 base from J, leaving 8 bases between. Looked up from germline, CDR1 is LNHDA and CDR2 is SQIVND (reference sequence). CDR3 loop: CATTVSNQPQHF. In DNA form, the CDR3 reads TGTGCCACCACTGTGAGCAATCAGCCCCAGCATTTT.

This rearrangement joins TRBV30 to TRBJ2-1; no clear D. CDR1 is GTSNPN and CDR2 is SVGIG in the germline V gene (reference sequence). The CDR3 runs to 14 residues. The V gene lost 4 bases and the J gene lost 2 bases, with 12 bases spanning the gap. In DNA form, the CDR3 reads TGTGCCTGGACCAAGACACGGACCTACAATGAGCAGTTCTTC. Encoded protein: CAWTKTRTYNEQFF. Using reference TRBV30 and TRBJ2-1 for the parts outside the CDR3, the full variable domain is SQTIHQWPATLVQPVGSPLSLECTVEGTSNPNLYWYRQAAGRGLQLLFYSVGIGQISSEVPQNLSASRPQDRQFILSSKKLLLSDSGFYLCAWTKTRTYNEQFFGPGTRLTVL.

This clonotype appeared a few times. The genes are TRBV5-1 and TRBJ2-7; D call uncertain. The CDR3 consists of 13 residues. Looked up from germline, CDR1 is SGHRS and CDR2 is YFSETQ. With 3 bases removed from V and 1 base from J, the gap between germline ends came to 8 bases. The CDR3 spells CASSSDDSYEQYF. In DNA, the CDR3 is TGCGCCAGCAGCTCGGACGATTCCTACGAGCAGTACTTC.

This rearrangement joins TRBV15 to TRBJ1-5; 7 bases align to TRBD1. V gave up 8 bases and J gave up 0 bases; unmatched junction bases: 16. CDR1 is LNHNV and CDR2 is YYDKDF in the germline V gene (reference sequence). The CDR3 is 18 amino acids. CDR3 in DNA: TGTGCCACCTCCAGACGTCGGGGACAGCTTCCTAGCAATCAGCCCCAGCATTTT. Amino acid sequence: CATSRRRGQLPSNQPQHF.

The sample holds a few counts of this clonotype. The chain combines TRBV25-1 with TRBJ2-7, with 10 bases identical to TRBD1. Germline loops: CDR1 MGHDK, CDR2 SYGVNS. With V trimmed by 5 bases and J by 3 bases, 4 bases remained unmatched. There are 14 residues in the CDR3. Here the CDR3 reads CASSSGQGFYEQYF. The CDR3, as DNA: TGTGCCAGCAGTTCGGGACAGGGGTTCTACGAGCAGTACTTC.

The chain combines TRBV18 with TRBJ2-2; D is uncertain. There are 11 residues in the CDR3. V lost 11 bases, J lost 4 bases, and 8 bases lay in between. Germline-derived CDR1 and CDR2 are KGHSH and LQKENI. This chain's CDR3 is CAATSTGELFF. In DNA form, the CDR3 reads TGTGCCGCCACGTCCACCGGGGAGCTGTTTTTT. Full variable domain (outside the CDR3, taken from reference TRBV18 and TRBJ2-2): NAGVMQNPRHLVRRRGQEARLRCSPMKGHSHVYWYRQLPEEGLKFMVYLQKENIIDESGMPKERFSAEFPKEGPSILRIQQVVRGDSAAYFCAATSTGELFFGEGSRLTVL.